These 25 T cell receptor beta chains were all obtained from the same sample, sequenced in a study of blood T cell repertoires in COVID-19. Some clones are missing from TCRdb's copy, which holds only in-frame ones; the method was immunoSEQ multiplex PCR. The sample lists 250,000 to 400,000 clones; about 91% were seen once. Source material: peripheral blood. The receptors stem from a woman in her 30s with COVID-19, enrolled during active disease.

The V gene is TRBV10-3, the J gene TRBJ1-4, with TRBD1 matching over 7 bases. Germline CDR1 is ENHRY and CDR2 is SYGVKD. The CDR3 is 15 residues long. V shed 6 bases, J shed 8 bases, and the junction held 12 bases outside the gene matches. CDR3 protein: CAISPTDREGEKLFF. In DNA form, the CDR3 reads TGTGCCATCAGCCCAACCGACAGGGAAGGCGAAAAACTGTTTTTT.

This clone has only one observation. The chain joins TRBV6-5 to TRBJ1-4; 9 bases fit TRBD1. V was clipped by 6 bases and J by 7 bases; unmatched bases: 6. Per germline, CDR1 MNHEY and CDR2 SVGAGI. CDR3 length equals 14 residues. The CDR3 is CASRQDRGGEKLFF. CDR3 nucleotides: TGTGCCAGCAGGCAAGACAGGGGGGGTGAAAAACTGTTTTTT.

This chain connects TRBV5-4 to TRBJ2-3; the D gene is possibly TRBD1 (5 bases). This CDR3 has 13 residues. The V and J ends lost 0 bases and 3 bases respectively, with 5 bases between them. The germline V gene has CDR1 SGHNT and CDR2 YYREEE (reference sequence). This CDR3 is CASSLDRTDTQYF. The CDR3 DNA follows: TGTGCCAGCAGCTTGGACAGGACAGATACGCAGTATTTT.

As to this clone: Other DNA sequences from this sample encode an identical CDR3 as well. The chain couples TRBV12-3 or TRBV12-4 to TRBJ2-3; tentative D call: TRBD2 (5 bases). The CDR3 is 12 amino acids. V shed 3 bases and J shed 4 bases, with 5 bases lying between them. CDR3 sequence reads: CASSFSADTQYF. CDR3 DNA sequence: TGTGCCAGCAGTTTTAGCGCAGATACGCAGTATTTT.

Concerning this clone: In the same sample, other DNA sequences code for this CDR3. This CDR3 reads CASSVRGGYGYTF. The CDR3 DNA follows: TGTGCCAGCAGTGTAAGGGGAGGCTATGGCTACACCTTC. The rearrangement uses TRBV2 and TRBJ1-2; maybe TRBD1 (5 bases). Germline CDR1 SNHLY, CDR2 FYNNEI. This CDR3 spans 13 amino acids. Trimming left V 4 bases short and J 4 bases short, with 10 bases between. The complete variable domain, with remaining parts taken from reference TRBV2 and TRBJ1-2, reads EPEVTQTPSHQVTQMGQEVILRCVPISNHLYFYWYRQILGQKVEFLVSFYNNEISEKSEIFDDQFSVERPDGSNFTLKIRSTKLEDSAMYFCASSVRGGYGYTFGSGTRLTVV.

This rearrangement joins TRBV2 to TRBJ1-5; 9 nucleotides match TRBD1. The germline V gene encodes CDR1 SNHLY and CDR2 FYNNEI. V gave up 7 bases and J gave up 5 bases; unmatched junction bases: 3. The CDR3 is made up of 13 amino acids. The CDR3 reads CASNRDRDQPQHF. The CDR3 nucleotides are TGTGCCAGCAACCGGGACAGGGATCAGCCCCAGCATTTT.

The genes are TRBV19 and TRBJ2-2, with D perhaps matching TRBD1 (6 bases). V lost 4 bases, J lost 5 bases, and 8 bases lay in between. This CDR3 is built from 13 residues. CDR1 LNHDA and CDR2 SQIVND come from the germline V gene (reference sequence). CDR3 amino acids: CASSSDRTGELFF. The DNA of the CDR3 is TGTGCCAGTAGTAGCGACAGGACCGGGGAGCTGTTTTTT.

J is TRBJ1-2 and V is TRBV7-2; unclear D gene. V lost 1 base and J lost 2, with 5 bases in between. Germline CDR1 reads SGHTA; CDR2 reads FQGNSA. The CDR3 runs 13 residues. CDR3 DNA: TGTGCCAGCAGCTTAGATAGCAACTATGGCTACACCTTC. Amino acid sequence: CASSLDSNYGYTF.

The chain carries TRBV7-2 and TRBJ1-2, with D tentatively TRBD1 (5 bases). This CDR3 has 16 amino acids. Germline V gene lookup returns CDR1 SGHTA and CDR2 FQGNSA. Trimming shortened V by 1 base and J by 4 bases, and 16 bases separated the two germline ends. The CDR3 loop reads CASSLDISRQIYGYTF. CDR3 coding DNA: TGTGCCAGCAGCTTAGATATTAGTCGACAGATCTATGGCTACACCTTC.

CDR3 sequence reads: CASSPTGANVLTF. The CDR3 coding sequence is TGTGCCAGCAGCCCCACTGGGGCCAACGTCCTGACTTTC. V and J are TRBV7-2 and TRBJ2-6; D is uncertain. From germline, CDR1 is SGHTA and CDR2 FQGNSA. The CDR3 has 13 amino acids. Between the trimmed V and J ends, which lost 5 bases and 2 bases, there was a span of 4 bases.

This rearrangement joins TRBV14 to TRBJ1-4, with D possibly matching TRBD1 (6 bases). This CDR3 spans 15 amino acids. CDR1 and CDR2 from the germline V gene are SGHDN and FVKESK. The V end lost 2 bases, the J end lost 4 bases, and 11 bases lay between the germline ends. CDR3: CASSQLTGFNEKLFF. The CDR3 nucleotides read TGTGCCAGCAGCCAACTGACAGGTTTTAATGAAAAACTGTTTTTT.

This sequence joins TRBV28 and TRBJ1-5; the D is unclear. The CDR3 is made up of 12 amino acids. CDR1 and CDR2 (germline): MDHEN, SYDVKM. The V and J ends lost 6 bases and 4 bases respectively, with 7 bases between them. The CDR3 region is CASSRNNQPQHF. CDR3 nucleotide sequence: TGTGCCAGCAGCCGTAATAATCAGCCCCAGCATTTT.

The rearrangement uses TRBV18 and TRBJ1-3; 9 positions match TRBD1. The CDR3 contains 17 residues. Germline V gene sequence: CDR1 KGHSH, CDR2 LQKENI. Losses at the gene ends were 9 bases for V and 4 bases for J; bases not matched to a gene: 16. The CDR3 sequence is CASTGQGLGMAGNTIYF. The CDR3 DNA reads TGTGCCAGTACGGGACAGGGATTAGGAATGGCCGGAAACACCATATATTTT.

The rearrangement uses TRBV27 and TRBJ1-2; tentatively, D is TRBD1 (6 bases). In germline, CDR1 is MNHEY, CDR2 SMNVEV (reference sequence). The CDR3 loop spans 13 amino acids. V gave up 5 bases and J gave up 4 bases, with 11 bases separating them. The CDR3: CASSRRGIYGYTF. As DNA, the CDR3 is TGTGCCAGCAGTCGTAGGGGGATCTATGGCTACACCTTC.

The gene calls are TRBV20-1 and TRBJ2-7; 13 nucleotides line up with TRBD2. V was pared by 4 bases and J by 6 bases, with 12 bases of the junction left unmatched. The germline CDR1 and CDR2 sequences are DFQATT and SNEGSKA (reference sequence). The CDR3 sequence is 16 residues long. For the CDR3, the DNA is TGCAGTGCTATTGATCCAACTGGACTAGCGGGGGTCGAGCAGTACTTC. Amino acid sequence: CSAIDPTGLAGVEQYF.

This rearrangement joins TRBV5-1 to TRBJ1-2; a possible D gene is TRBD1 (6 bases). CDR3 length: 14 amino acids. V was cut by 0 bases and J by 6 bases, with 12 bases left in between. Germline CDR1 SGHRS, CDR2 YFSETQ. As DNA, the CDR3 is TGCGCCAGCAGCTTGGCCCGGGCAGGGGATGGCTACACCTTC. Protein product: CASSLARAGDGYTF.

The chain carries TRBV4-1 and TRBJ1-3; the D is unclear. The CDR3 covers 14 residues. Trimming pared 0 bases from V and 15 bases from J, leaving 18 bases between. The germline CDR1 and CDR2 sequences are MGHRA and YSYEKL. CDR3 region: CASSQEESHLARYF. CDR3 bases: TGCGCCAGCAGCCAAGAGGAGAGTCATCTAGCGAGATATTTT.

J is TRBJ2-1 and V is TRBV6-4; maybe TRBD2 (6 bases). CDR3 length: 12 residues. V was trimmed by 4 bases and J by 9 bases, leaving 10 bases between them. Germline V gives CDR1 MRHNA, CDR2 SNTAGT. The CDR3, as DNA: TGTGCCAGCAGTGGCGTCGGGGGTGAGCAGTTCTTC. Translation: CASSGVGGEQFF.

The chain is built from TRBV5-1 and TRBJ2-3, with unresolved D. Trimming took off 2 bases at V and 2 bases at J, with 3 bases between the two ends. CDR3 length: 12 residues. Per germline, CDR1 SGHRS and CDR2 YFSETQ. This CDR3 reads CASSLLTDTQYF. The CDR3 region has the DNA TGCGCCAGCAGCTTACTCACAGATACGCAGTATTTT.

This chain uses TRBV28 with TRBJ1-3, with unresolved D. This CDR3 has 14 residues. Trimming shortened V by 6 bases and J by 4 bases, and 13 bases separated the two germline ends. Germline CDR1 reads MDHEN; CDR2 reads SYDVKM. The chain's CDR3 is CASSPGSPGNTIYF. The CDR3 coding sequence is TGTGCCAGCAGCCCCGGGAGCCCAGGAAACACCATATATTTT.

Only one count was recorded for this clone. The chain joins TRBV6-6 to TRBJ2-7, with 7 bases matching TRBD1. J gave up 4 bases and V 4 bases, and 1 base lay outside the gene matches. The CDR3 is made up of 12 amino acids. Per the germline V gene, CDR1 is MNHNY and CDR2 is SVGAGI (reference sequence). CDR3 sequence reads: CASSLDRYEQYF. For the CDR3, the DNA is TGTGCCAGCAGTTTGGACAGGTACGAGCAGTACTTC.

The chain links TRBV6-5 to TRBJ1-1; TRBD1 is a possible D gene (5 bases). The CDR3 spans 14 residues. Germline lookup yields CDR1 MNHEY and CDR2 SVGAGI. With 5 bases removed from V and 6 bases from J, the gap between germline ends came to 16 bases. The CDR3 protein is CASSRGEGLSEAFF. In DNA form, the CDR3 reads TGTGCCAGCAGTAGGGGTGAAGGTTTGTCTGAAGCTTTCTTT.

The chain recombines TRBV19 with TRBJ2-7; the D is unclear. Trimming took off 3 bases at V and 0 bases at J, with 6 bases between the two ends. Per the germline V gene, CDR1 is LNHDA and CDR2 is SQIVND (reference sequence). The CDR3 sequence is 13 residues long. CDR3 sequence reads: CASSIASSYEQYF. The CDR3 DNA follows: TGTGCCAGTAGTATTGCCAGCTCCTACGAGCAGTACTTC.

CDR3 in amino acids: CASSLSGGSNTGELFF. CDR3 sequence (DNA): TGTGCCAGCAGCCTTAGTGGCGGGTCGAACACCGGGGAGCTGTTTTTT. V is TRBV7-6 and J is TRBJ2-2, with D perhaps matching TRBD2 (5 bases). Per the germline V gene, CDR1 is SGHVS and CDR2 is FNYEAQ. Trimming cost V 5 bases and J 0 bases, with 13 bases left between them. The CDR3 runs to 16 residues.

The chain is built from TRBV19 and TRBJ1-4; possible D gene TRBD1, 6 bases. CDR3 length: 15 amino acids. CDR1 and CDR2 from the germline V gene are LNHDA and SQIVND (reference sequence). Trimming took 4 bases from V and 0 from J, leaving 9 bases between them. CDR3 bases: TGTGCCAGTAGTACAGGGGACCCAACTAATGAAAAACTGTTTTTT. Amino acids: CASSTGDPTNEKLFF.